The 25 T cell receptor beta chains listed next were all sequenced from one sample in a study of CD8 T cells in Susac syndrome. RNA totalling roughly 0.45 to 1 ug underwent reverse transcription with random hexamers. TCRdb redid the calling of the immunoSEQ multiplex PCR reads with MiXCR, one entry per CDR3 protein. The sample records around 90,000 distinct CDR3 sequences, about 96% being singletons. Input material: CD8+ T cells from PBMCs. All receptors come from a human donor with Susac syndrome.

This sequence joins TRBV20-1 and TRBJ2-5; D is ambiguous. Germline values: CDR1 DFQATT, CDR2 SNEGSKA (reference sequence). CDR3 length: 15 amino acids. Trimming stripped 0 bases from V and 7 bases from J, with 18 bases between. The chain's CDR3 is CSARDLGSLGRTQYF. CDR3 in DNA: TGCAGTGCTAGAGATTTGGGGTCCCTCGGCAGGACCCAGTACTTC.

Concerning this clonotype: Mismatch with germline at one junction end may stem from a read error. The CDR3 DNA follows: TGTGCTAGCAGCCCCTCTTTACAGAATTCACCCCTCCACTTT. Protein sequence: CASSPSLQNSPLHF. The rearrangement uses TRBV7-7 and TRBJ1-6, with no clear D. This CDR3 comprises 14 residues. Germline lookup yields CDR1 SSHAT and CDR2 FNYEAQ (reference sequence).

The J gene is TRBJ2-7, the V gene TRBV15, with 9 bases aligning to TRBD1. CDR1 and CDR2 from the germline V gene are LNHNV and YYDKDF (reference sequence). J lost 5 bases, V lost 3 bases, and 8 bases had no gene match. There are 15 residues in the CDR3. The CDR3 spells CATSSEQGAGHEQYF. The CDR3 DNA reads as TGTGCCACCAGCAGCGAACAGGGGGCGGGCCACGAGCAGTACTTC. Together with reference TRBV15 and TRBJ2-7, the CDR3 gives the full variable domain: DAMVIQNPRYQVTQFGKPVTLSCSQTLNHNVMYWYQQKSSQAPKLLFHYYDKDFNNEADTPDNFQSRRPNTSFCFLDIRSPGLGDTAMYLCATSSEQGAGHEQYFGPGTRLTVT.

This rearrangement joins TRBV20-1 to TRBJ2-7, with D hard to call. V was clipped by 5 bases and J by 5 bases, with 16 bases between them. This CDR3 region has 13 residues. CDR1 DFQATT and CDR2 SNEGSKA come from the germline V gene (reference sequence). In DNA, the CDR3 is TGCAGTGCTGCTCCAGGTGATGTCCACGAGCAGTACTTC. It is translated as CSAAPGDVHEQYF.

This chain links TRBV18 with TRBJ1-1; D not resolved. The CDR3 spans 11 residues. Trimming removed 5 bases at V and 7 bases at J, with 8 bases between. Germline V gives CDR1 KGHSH, CDR2 LQKENI. The DNA of the CDR3 is TGTGCCAGCTCATCCCTACTTGAAGCTTTCTTT. Protein: CASSSLLEAFF.

The chain uses TRBV20-1 and TRBJ2-2; D is unresolved. The CDR3 covers 15 residues. V was clipped by 2 bases and J by 7 bases, with 17 bases between them. Germline CDR1 reads DFQATT; CDR2 reads SNEGSKA (reference sequence). The CDR3 is CSARLDRPSIGELFF. DNA for the CDR3: TGCAGTGCTAGACTGGACCGGCCGAGCATCGGGGAGCTGTTTTTT.

The V and J genes are TRBV30 and TRBJ1-2; weak D call: TRBD1 (6 bases). CDR3 length equals 14 residues. The germline V gene has CDR1 GTSNPN and CDR2 SVGIG (reference sequence). Trimming shortened V by 0 bases and J by 4 bases, and 12 bases separated the two germline ends. The CDR3 sequence: CAWSVGRGPYGYTF. DNA of the CDR3: TGTGCCTGGAGTGTAGGCAGGGGCCCCTATGGCTACACCTTC.

The genes are TRBV7-3 and TRBJ1-1; a possible D gene is TRBD1 (5 bases). Trimming cost V 4 bases and J 9 bases, with 15 bases left between them. CDR3 length: 13 residues. Germline V gene sequence: CDR1 SGHTA, CDR2 FQGTGA. CDR3 sequence reads: CASSSLIQGKAFF. In nucleotides, the CDR3 is TGTGCCAGCAGCTCGCTAATCCAGGGAAAAGCTTTCTTT.

The V call is TRBV12-3 or TRBV12-4, the J call TRBJ2-5, with a weak D call TRBD1 (6 bases). This CDR3 has 14 amino acids. Trimming removed 3 bases from V and 5 bases from J, with 13 bases in between. The CDR3 reads CASSFLGQGETQYF. CDR3 nucleotides: TGTGCCAGCAGTTTCCTTGGGCAGGGGGAGACCCAGTACTTC.

V usage is TRBV5-1 and J usage is TRBJ2-7, with 9 positions matching TRBD1. The CDR3 spans 14 residues. The V segment lost 4 bases and the J segment 5 bases; nucleotides outside the gene matches: 7. Germline V gives CDR1 SGHRS, CDR2 YFSETQ. For the CDR3, the DNA is TGCGCCAGCAGCCCACCGGGACAGGGCCACGAGCAGTACTTC. Its protein product is CASSPPGQGHEQYF.

The chain uses TRBV3-1 and TRBJ2-2, with a possible D match to TRBD2 (5 bases). The CDR3 sequence is 12 residues long. Trimming pared 5 bases from V and 7 bases from J, leaving 8 bases between. Germline-derived CDR1 and CDR2 are LGHDT and YNNKEL (reference sequence). For the CDR3, the DNA is TGTGCCAGCAGCAACGCGGGCGGGGAGCTGTTTTTT. It is translated as CASSNAGGELFF.

The V and J genes are TRBV28 and TRBJ1-1, with D unclear. Germline V lookup: CDR1 MDHEN, CDR2 SYDVKM. The CDR3 spans 13 residues. Trimming removed 2 bases at V and 9 bases at J, with 13 bases between. CDR3 DNA: TGTGCCAGCAGTTTAAGTAGCACAGAAAAAGCTTTCTTT. The encoded protein is CASSLSSTEKAFF.

The rearrangement joins TRBV28 to TRBJ1-1, with 10 bases that match TRBD1. V shed 6 bases, J shed 2 bases, and the junction held 6 bases outside the gene matches. The CDR3 length is 15 residues. Germline loops: CDR1 MDHEN, CDR2 SYDVKM. This CDR3 is CASRRQGALNTEAFF. The CDR3 DNA sequence: TGTGCCAGCAGGAGACAGGGGGCGCTCAACACTGAAGCTTTCTTT. The full variable domain, completed using reference TRBV28 and TRBJ1-1, is DVKVTQSSRYLVKRTGEKVFLECVQDMDHENMFWYRQDPGLGLRLIYFSYDVKMKEKGDIPEGYSVSREKKERFSLILESASTNQTSMYLCASRRQGALNTEAFFGQGTRLTVV.

Only one count was recorded for this clonotype. The chain has TRBV27 and TRBJ1-1; D remains ambiguous. V was pared by 0 bases and J by 4 bases, with 12 bases between. Germline V gene sequence: CDR1 MNHEY, CDR2 SMNVEV (reference sequence). CDR3 length: 15 amino acids. CDR3 in amino acids: CASSLSGLSGTEAFF. DNA for the CDR3: TGTGCCAGCAGTTTATCGGGGTTAAGTGGCACTGAAGCTTTCTTT.

The chain combines TRBV27 with TRBJ1-2; no clear D. V lost 5 bases, J lost 6 bases, and 22 bases lay in between. The CDR3 totals 16 residues. CDR1 is MNHEY and CDR2 is SMNVEV in the germline V gene (reference sequence). The CDR3 spells CASSPSLILYLNGYTF. The CDR3 DNA sequence: TGTGCCAGCAGTCCTTCGCTGATCCTTTACCTTAATGGCTACACCTTC.

J is TRBJ2-2 and V is TRBV7-2; D gene ambiguous. V lost 1 base to trimming and J lost 7 bases, with 16 bases between them. This CDR3 has 16 amino acids. CDR1 and CDR2 from the germline V gene are SGHTA and FQGNSA. In DNA form, the CDR3 reads TGTGCCAGCAGCTTAGAGTCCAGGTTTATGAGCGGGGAGCTGTTTTTT. Its translation: CASSLESRFMSGELFF.

This chain uses TRBV13 with TRBJ2-1; D may be TRBD2 (5 bases). Trimming pared 1 base from V and 9 bases from J, leaving 13 bases between. Germline-derived CDR1 and CDR2 are PRHDT and FYEKMQ (reference sequence). The CDR3 spans 14 residues. DNA for the CDR3: TGTGCCAGCAGCTTAGAGGAGGCAGTGGGTGAGCAGTTCTTC. Translated, it gives CASSLEEAVGEQFF.

The rearrangement uses TRBV19 and TRBJ1-4; D not certain. The V gene's germline CDR1 is LNHDA and CDR2 SQIVND (reference sequence). The CDR3 spans 15 residues. V lost 5 bases and J 7 bases, leaving 17 bases between the germline ends. The CDR3 spells CASSLGGLFGEKLFF. CDR3 sequence (DNA): TGTGCCAGTAGTTTGGGTGGACTGTTTGGTGAAAAACTGTTTTTT.

The rearrangement uses TRBV29-1 and TRBJ1-5, with TRBD1 matching over 7 bases. CDR3 length: 13 amino acids. V was clipped by 4 bases and J by 2 bases; unmatched bases: 2. CDR1 and CDR2 from the germline V gene are SQVTM and ANQGSEA. The DNA of the CDR3 is TGCAGCGTTGCAGGGGGTGGCAATCAGCCCCAGCATTTT. Protein sequence: CSVAGGGNQPQHF.

The count of this clonotype is one. CDR3 sequence reads: CSASSMGAGTGELFF. The CDR3 nucleotides are TGCAGTGCTAGTTCAATGGGGGCGGGAACCGGGGAGCTGTTTTTT. The J gene is TRBJ2-2, the V gene TRBV20-1; D may be TRBD1 or TRBD2 (6 bases each). From germline, CDR1 is DFQATT and CDR2 SNEGSKA (reference sequence). Trimming pared 3 bases from V and 5 bases from J, leaving 16 bases between. The CDR3 consists of 15 residues.

The gene calls are TRBV15 and TRBJ1-2; D remains unclear. V was trimmed by 0 bases and J by 4 bases, leaving 18 bases between them. CDR1 is LNHNV, CDR2 YYDKDF, per germline (reference sequence). This CDR3 comprises 17 residues. Here the CDR3 reads CATSRDRQAAQVYGYTF. In DNA, the CDR3 is TGTGCCACCAGCAGAGATAGGCAGGCAGCCCAAGTCTATGGCTACACCTTC.

This clonotype has a single count. The chain joins TRBV19 to TRBJ1-5; unclear D gene. The germline CDR1 and CDR2 sequences are LNHDA and SQIVND (reference sequence). The CDR3 totals 12 residues. With 6 bases removed from V and 6 bases from J, the gap between germline ends came to 9 bases. The CDR3 loop reads CASRKGFQPQHF. For the CDR3, the DNA is TGTGCCAGTAGGAAGGGCTTTCAGCCCCAGCATTTT.

This chain links TRBV20-1 with TRBJ2-3; D possibly corresponds to TRBD2 (6 bases). Germline CDR1 and CDR2: DFQATT and SNEGSKA (reference sequence). V was pared by 3 bases and J by 3 bases, with 19 bases between. This CDR3 comprises 16 residues. As DNA, the CDR3 is TGCAGTGCTAGGGATGCATCTGGGAGGAGTACAGATACGCAGTATTTT. It yields the protein CSARDASGRSTDTQYF.

This clonotype showed up just once. The chain uses TRBV20-1 and TRBJ2-7; 9 bases line up with TRBD1. The CDR3 totals 13 residues. Germline assignment: CDR1 DFQATT and CDR2 SNEGSKA (reference sequence). The junction had 12 bases not matched to a gene; V was cut back by 8 bases and J by 7 bases. For the CDR3, the DNA is TGCAGTTCTGGGACAGGGCGGGTTCAGGAGCAGTACTTC. This sequence encodes CSSGTGRVQEQYF.

This sequence joins TRBV4-2 and TRBJ2-7; 11 nucleotides agree with TRBD2. Unmatched junction bases numbered 2, after V lost 0 bases and J lost 1 base. CDR1 is LGHNA and CDR2 is YNFKEQ in the germline V gene. The CDR3 length is 16 residues. In DNA form, the CDR3 reads TGTGCCAGCAGCCAAGAGCTAGCGGGGGGTTCCTACGAGCAGTACTTC. This translates into CASSQELAGGSYEQYF.